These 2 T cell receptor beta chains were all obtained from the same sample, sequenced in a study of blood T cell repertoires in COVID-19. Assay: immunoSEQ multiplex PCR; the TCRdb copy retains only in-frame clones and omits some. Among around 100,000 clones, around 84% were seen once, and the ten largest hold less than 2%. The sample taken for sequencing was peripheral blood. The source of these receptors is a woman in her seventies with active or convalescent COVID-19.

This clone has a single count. The CDR3, as DNA: TGTGCCAGCAGTTCCCAGACAGGGTTGTGCGTGCAGCAGTTCTTC. It yields the protein CASSSQTGLCVQQFF. J is TRBJ2-1 and V is TRBV6-5; 7 positions match TRBD1. J gave up 11 bases and V 4 bases, and 14 bases lay outside the gene matches. This CDR3 is 15 amino acids long. The germline gives CDR1 MNHEY, CDR2 SVGAGI.

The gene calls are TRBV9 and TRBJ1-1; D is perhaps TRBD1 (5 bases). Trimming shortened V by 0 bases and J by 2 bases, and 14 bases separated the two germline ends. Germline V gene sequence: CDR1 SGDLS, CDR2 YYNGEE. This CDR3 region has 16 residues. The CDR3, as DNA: TGTGCCAGCAGCGTAGGTGGCCAGGGCTTTAACACTGAAGCTTTCTTT. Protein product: CASSVGGQGFNTEAFF. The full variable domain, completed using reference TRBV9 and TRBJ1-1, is DSGVTQTPKHLITATGQRVTLRCSPRSGDLSVYWYQQSLDQGLQFLIQYYNGEERAKGNILERFSAQQFPDLHSELNLSSLELGDSALYFCASSVGGQGFNTEAFFGQGTRLTVV.